What follows are 26 T cell receptor beta chains derived from one specimen sequenced in a study of a mutant IDH1 vaccine in newly diagnosed glioma. The protocol was immunoSEQ multiplex PCR, while the TCRdb copy is restricted to in-frame clones and leaves out a portion. The top ten clones hold 9% to 10% of a sample with 15,000 to 20,000 clones, just under 80% of them seen once. The time point was: baseline, week 1 (first vaccination visit). Indicated treatment: pre-vaccination baseline after standard-of-care therapy. The material was PBMCs, obtained from a glioma patient treated with radiotherapy, temozolomide or both. The receptors derive from a man aged 40-55 years with glioma.

The chain is built from TRBV6-1 and TRBJ1-1; 8 bases fit TRBD1. The length of the CDR3 is 16 residues. Per germline, CDR1 MNHNS and CDR2 SASEGT. Trimming removed 3 bases from V and 4 bases from J; junction bases left unmatched: 10. This CDR3 is CASSDGQGIRGTEAFF. CDR3 coding DNA: TGTGCCAGCAGTGACGGACAGGGAATAAGGGGCACTGAAGCTTTCTTT.

This clone came up once. This chain joins TRBV10-1 and TRBJ2-5; D is unclear. The J call may not be correct, given that the DNA end is closer to TRBJ2-7. This CDR3 spans 11 amino acids. CDR1 WNHNN and CDR2 SYGVQD come from the germline V gene (reference sequence). CDR3 DNA: TGCGCCAGCAGTGAGTCCTACGAGCAGTACTTC. Translating gives CASSESYEQYF.

The chain employs TRBV19 and TRBJ1-2; D might be TRBD1 (6 bases). CDR1 is LNHDA and CDR2 is SQIVND in the germline V gene (reference sequence). The CDR3 runs to 15 residues. The V gene lost 4 bases and the J gene lost 8 bases, with 20 bases spanning the gap. The CDR3 nucleotides read TGTGCCAGTAGTACCCAGGGGTTAGGAACGGTCGGCTACACCTTC. It encodes CASSTQGLGTVGYTF.

The genes are TRBV4-2 and TRBJ2-7; D is ambiguous. Per the germline V gene, CDR1 is LGHNA and CDR2 is YNFKEQ. The CDR3 totals 12 residues. Trimming cost V 4 bases and J 3 bases, with 7 bases left between them. DNA of the CDR3: TGTGCCAGCAGCCCAAACAACTACGAGCAGTACTTC. Protein: CASSPNNYEQYF.

The rearrangement uses TRBV6-5 and TRBJ1-2; no reliable D call. V gave up 2 bases and J gave up 7 bases, with 17 bases separating them. In germline, CDR1 is MNHEY, CDR2 SVGAGI. The CDR3 covers 15 residues. In nucleotides, the CDR3 is TGTGCCAGCAGTTACGGGGATGCCGGTTTTGGTGGCTACACCTTC. It codes for CASSYGDAGFGGYTF.

In this sample, this clone turned up once. The V and J genes are TRBV2 and TRBJ1-2, with TRBD1 matching over 7 bases. The ends lost 6 bases at V and 7 bases at J; junction bases unmatched: 11. The germline gives CDR1 SNHLY, CDR2 FYNNEI. The CDR3 sequence is 14 residues long. The CDR3 DNA reads as TGTGCCAGCAGGGGAGACAGGGAATTACGTGGCTACACCTTC. Translation gives CASRGDRELRGYTF.

This chain joins TRBV9 and TRBJ2-1; weak D call: TRBD2 (6 bases). This CDR3 has 19 residues. V was pared by 0 bases and J by 0 bases, with 19 bases between. CDR1 is SGDLS and CDR2 is YYNGEE in the germline V gene. CDR3 residues: CASSVDGSISLSSYNEQFF. CDR3 nucleotides: TGTGCCAGCAGCGTAGACGGGAGCATTTCGCTCAGCTCCTACAATGAGCAGTTCTTC.

The chain employs TRBV4-1 and TRBJ1-5; TRBD1 matches 8 bases. CDR1 is MGHRA and CDR2 is YSYEKL in the germline V gene. Trimming at V came to 10 bases and at J to 0 bases, leaving 5 bases not matched to a gene. The CDR3 sequence is 14 residues long. The DNA for the CDR3 is TGCGCCACCTCGACAGGGGATAGCAATCAGCCCCAGCATTTT. As protein: CATSTGDSNQPQHF.

The chain employs TRBV11-2 and TRBJ2-7; D remains ambiguous. This CDR3 is built from 13 residues. V lost 0 bases, J lost 3 bases, and 6 bases lay in between. The germline V gene has CDR1 SGHAT and CDR2 FQNNGV. CDR3 protein: CASSLDPSYEQYV. The CDR3 bases are TGTGCCAGCAGCTTAGATCCCAGCTACGAGCAGTACGTC.

This clone was recorded once. The V call is TRBV30, the J call TRBJ2-1; maybe TRBD2 (6 bases). The germline gives CDR1 GTSNPN, CDR2 SVGIG (reference sequence). V gave up 0 bases and J gave up 6 bases, with 24 bases separating them. The CDR3 contains 18 residues. CDR3 residues: CAWSVTRTFRLDVNEQFF. In nucleotides, the CDR3 is TGTGCCTGGAGTGTAACGAGGACGTTTCGACTAGATGTCAATGAGCAGTTCTTC.

V gene TRBV4-3 combines with J gene TRBJ1-3, with D possibly TRBD1 on 5 matching bases. CDR1 LGHNA and CDR2 YSLEER come from the germline V gene. Deletions cut 0 bases from V and 0 bases from J, with 12 bases between. The CDR3 is made up of 17 amino acids. The CDR3 nucleotides are TGCGCCAGCAGCCAAGATCTCCACAGGTACTCTGGAAACACCATATATTTT. It specifies CASSQDLHRYSGNTIYF.

The J gene is TRBJ2-6, the V gene TRBV5-1, with 8 bases that match TRBD2. Germline CDR1 is SGHRS and CDR2 is YFSETQ. The CDR3 is 16 amino acids. V lost 3 bases and J lost 4; bases outside the gene matches: 6. CDR3 coding DNA: TGCGCCAGCAGCTCTTCAGCGGGAGCCGGGGCCAACGTCCTGACTTTC. This gives the protein CASSSSAGAGANVLTF.

This chain uses TRBV19 with TRBJ2-3; the match to TRBD2 covers 9 bases. CDR1 is LNHDA, CDR2 SQIVND, per germline (reference sequence). The V gene end was trimmed by 4 bases and the J gene end by 0 bases; junction bases not matched to a gene: 2. The CDR3 loop spans 15 amino acids. CDR3 nucleotide sequence: TGTGCCAGTAGTACTAGCGGGATGAGCACAGATACGCAGTATTTT. Protein sequence: CASSTSGMSTDTQYF.

The V gene is TRBV2, the J gene TRBJ2-7, with 8 bases aligning to TRBD2. Trimming cost V 3 bases and J 5 bases; bases outside gene matches: 9. CDR3 length: 15 residues. Per germline, CDR1 SNHLY and CDR2 FYNNEI. This CDR3 is CASSDAGGPPDEQYF. The CDR3 DNA reads as TGTGCCAGCAGTGACGCGGGAGGCCCCCCCGACGAGCAGTACTTC. Combining the CDR3 with reference TRBV2 and TRBJ2-7 gives the whole variable domain EPEVTQTPSHQVTQMGQEVILRCVPISNHLYFYWYRQILGQKVEFLVSFYNNEISEKSEIFDDQFSVERPDGSNFTLKIRSTKLEDSAMYFCASSDAGGPPDEQYFGPGTRLTVT.

This chain connects TRBV30 to TRBJ2-2; 7 bases fit TRBD1. V dropped 3 bases and J dropped 7; count of bases not matched to a gene: 11. Germline CDR1 reads GTSNPN; CDR2 reads SVGIG (reference sequence). CDR3 size: 15 residues. The CDR3 here is CAWRDSGQRNGELFF. CDR3 coding DNA: TGTGCCTGGAGGGACTCGGGACAGAGGAACGGGGAGCTGTTTTTT.

This rearrangement joins TRBV18 to TRBJ2-3; weak D call: TRBD2 (6 bases). CDR3 length: 15 residues. Germline assignment: CDR1 KGHSH and CDR2 LQKENI. Trimming removed 4 bases from V and 1 base from J, with 12 bases in between. The CDR3 here is CASSQGLEGTDTQYF. CDR3 coding DNA: TGTGCCAGCTCACAGGGACTGGAAGGCACAGATACGCAGTATTTT.

In DNA, the CDR3 is TGTGCCAGCAGTGAGGGCATCGGGGGAGGCGCAGATACGCAGTATTTT. Translation gives CASSEGIGGGADTQYF. J is TRBJ2-3 and V is TRBV6-4; D may be TRBD2 (6 bases). CDR1 is MRHNA and CDR2 is SNTAGT in the germline V gene. V was cut by 3 bases and J by 4 bases, with 17 bases left in between. This CDR3 is built from 16 residues.

The chain joins TRBV18 to TRBJ1-1; no definite D call. The CDR3 runs to 14 residues. Deletions cut 1 base from V and 1 base from J, with 7 bases between. Germline assignment: CDR1 KGHSH and CDR2 LQKENI. CDR3 sequence (DNA): TGTGCCAGCTCACCACGGTCTGAGAACACTGAAGCTTTCTTT. Protein: CASSPRSENTEAFF.

The rearrangement uses TRBV13 and TRBJ2-7; 7 positions match TRBD2. Germline V gene lookup returns CDR1 PRHDT and CDR2 FYEKMQ (reference sequence). The J segment lost 0 bases and the V segment lost 1 base, leaving 3 bases of the junction unmatched. The CDR3 extends over 15 amino acids. The DNA of the CDR3 is TGTGCCAGCAGCTTAGAATCGGGAGGCTCCTACGAGCAGTACTTC. As protein: CASSLESGGSYEQYF.

This chain joins TRBV7-2 and TRBJ2-5, with 7 nucleotides matching TRBD2. Germline lookup yields CDR1 SGHTA and CDR2 FQGNSA. V dropped 5 bases and J dropped 5; count of bases not matched to a gene: 5. This CDR3 spans 13 amino acids. CDR3 region: CASSPSGRETQYF. CDR3 bases: TGTGCCAGCAGCCCCTCCGGGAGGGAGACCCAGTACTTC. Based on the CDR3 plus reference TRBV7-2 and TRBJ2-5, the full variable domain is GAGVSQSPSNKVTEKGKDVELRCDPISGHTALYWYRQSLGQGLEFLIYFQGNSAPDKSGLPSDRFSAERTGGSVSTLTIQRTQQEDSAVYLCASSPSGRETQYFGPGTRLLVL.

The gene calls are TRBV4-3 and TRBJ1-2, with D hard to call. The CDR3 has 17 amino acids. V lost 0 bases and J 2 bases, leaving 16 bases between the germline ends. Germline V gene data show CDR1 as LGHNA and CDR2 as YSLEER. The CDR3 loop reads CASSQDGGQRTNYGYTF. CDR3 coding DNA: TGCGCCAGCAGCCAAGATGGCGGGCAGAGGACCAACTATGGCTACACCTTC.

The genes are TRBV7-2 and TRBJ2-3; no reliable D call. CDR3 size: 14 residues. The V and J ends lost 3 bases and 3 bases respectively, with 10 bases between them. Germline CDR1 reads SGHTA; CDR2 reads FQGNSA. The CDR3 spells CASSLMRVTDTQYF. The CDR3, as DNA: TGTGCCAGCAGCTTGATGCGAGTAACAGATACGCAGTATTTT. The full variable domain, with the rest looked up from reference TRBV7-2 and TRBJ2-3, is GAGVSQSPSNKVTEKGKDVELRCDPISGHTALYWYRQSLGQGLEFLIYFQGNSAPDKSGLPSDRFSAERTGGSVSTLTIQRTQQEDSAVYLCASSLMRVTDTQYFGPGTRLTVL.

The V gene is TRBV27, the J gene TRBJ2-1; unclear D gene. Germline V CDR1 and CDR2: MNHEY, SMNVEV (reference sequence). V lost 8 bases and J 0 bases, leaving 8 bases between the germline ends. This CDR3 comprises 13 residues. As DNA, the CDR3 is TGTGCCAGCGTCCCCGCCTCCTACAATGAGCAGTTCTTC. Encoded protein: CASVPASYNEQFF.

CDR3 nucleotides: TGTGCCAGCGTCCCTCACGGGAATCACGGCTACACCTTC. Translation gives CASVPHGNHGYTF. V and J are TRBV6-5 and TRBJ1-2; no definite D call. Germline CDR1 MNHEY, CDR2 SVGAGI. V lost 8 bases and J lost 8, with 18 bases in between. The CDR3 consists of 13 residues.

This clone was recorded a few times. The V gene is TRBV4-1, the J gene TRBJ1-1, with D unresolved. Germline V lookup: CDR1 MGHRA, CDR2 YSYEKL. The germline V and J ends were trimmed by 6 bases and 2 bases, with 16 bases remaining between them. This CDR3 comprises 15 residues. The CDR3 loop is CASRPLLRENTEAFF. CDR3 DNA sequence: TGCGCCAGCAGACCCCTTTTGCGAGAAAACACTGAAGCTTTCTTT.

The rearrangement joins TRBV19 to TRBJ1-5, with D maybe TRBD1 (6 bases). From germline, CDR1 is LNHDA and CDR2 SQIVND (reference sequence). Trimming took 5 bases from V and 6 from J, leaving 17 bases between them. The CDR3 is 15 residues long. The CDR3 sequence: CASSSGQPSLQPQHF. As DNA, the CDR3 is TGTGCCAGTAGTTCAGGACAGCCCAGCCTTCAGCCCCAGCATTTT.